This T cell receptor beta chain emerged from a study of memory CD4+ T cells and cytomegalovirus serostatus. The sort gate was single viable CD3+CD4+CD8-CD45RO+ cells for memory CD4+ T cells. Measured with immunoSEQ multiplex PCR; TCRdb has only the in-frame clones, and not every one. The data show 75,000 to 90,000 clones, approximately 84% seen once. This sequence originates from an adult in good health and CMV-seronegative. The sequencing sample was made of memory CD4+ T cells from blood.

This CDR3 reads CASSLKKRGLTEAFF. CDR3 DNA: TGTGCCAGCAGTTTAAAGAAGAGGGGGCTAACTGAAGCTTTCTTT. V usage is TRBV6-5 and J usage is TRBJ1-1, with TRBD1 matching 7 bases. CDR3 size: 15 residues. CDR1 and CDR2 (germline): MNHEY, SVGAGI. V gave up 4 bases and J gave up 5 bases; unmatched junction bases: 10.